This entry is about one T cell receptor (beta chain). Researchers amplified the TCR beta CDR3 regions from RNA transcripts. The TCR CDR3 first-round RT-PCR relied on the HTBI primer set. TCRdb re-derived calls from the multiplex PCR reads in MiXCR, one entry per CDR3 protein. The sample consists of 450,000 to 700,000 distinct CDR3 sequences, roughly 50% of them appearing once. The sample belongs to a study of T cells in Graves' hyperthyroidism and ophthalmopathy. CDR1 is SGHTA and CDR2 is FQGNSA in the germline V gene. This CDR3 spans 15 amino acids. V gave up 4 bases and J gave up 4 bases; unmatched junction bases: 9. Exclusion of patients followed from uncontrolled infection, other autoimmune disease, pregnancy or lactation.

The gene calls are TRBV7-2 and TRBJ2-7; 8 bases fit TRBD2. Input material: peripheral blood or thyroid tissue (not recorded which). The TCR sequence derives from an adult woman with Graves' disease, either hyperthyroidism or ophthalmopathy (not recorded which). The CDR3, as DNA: TGTGCCAGCAGCTCCGCGTCAGCGGGAGTTTACGAGCAGTACTTC. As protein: CASSSASAGVYEQYF.